This T cell receptor (beta chain) is drawn from a study of blood T cell repertoires in COVID-19. The wider study: PBMCs, B-cell-depleted T cells, or T cells provided the cDNA or gDNA that made up the material.

This clone turned up a few times. Per the original methods: Nucleated cell counts were estimated from reference gene primer amplification. Sequencing used immunoSEQ multiplex PCR; TCRdb keeps in-frame clones, though not all of them. Clone size and the V and J calls come from that table; the DNA yielded D and trimming. The sample has roughly 150,000 clones, roughly 85% seen once. CDR3 length equals 13 residues. The V segment lost 4 bases and the J segment 7 bases; nucleotides outside the gene matches: 6. CDR1 is SGHAT, CDR2 FQNNGV, per germline. Sequenced sample: PBMCs or T cells enriched from blood (not recorded which). The TCR sequence derives from a woman aged 65 to 85 in a cohort exposed to, infected with or recovered from COVID-19 (not recorded which). V and J are TRBV11-2 and TRBJ2-5; 7 bases are shared with TRBD2. Here the CDR3 DNA reads TGTGCCAGCAGCTGGGGGACGGGGGGGACCCAGTACTTC. Residues: CASSWGTGGTQYF. Looking up the rest from reference TRBV11-2 and TRBJ2-5 gives the full variable domain: EAGVAQSPRYKIIEKRQSVAFWCNPISGHATLYWYQQILGQGPKLLIQFQNNGVVDDSQLPKDRFSAERLKGVDSTLKIQPAKLEDSAVYLCASSWGTGGTQYFGPGTRLLVL.